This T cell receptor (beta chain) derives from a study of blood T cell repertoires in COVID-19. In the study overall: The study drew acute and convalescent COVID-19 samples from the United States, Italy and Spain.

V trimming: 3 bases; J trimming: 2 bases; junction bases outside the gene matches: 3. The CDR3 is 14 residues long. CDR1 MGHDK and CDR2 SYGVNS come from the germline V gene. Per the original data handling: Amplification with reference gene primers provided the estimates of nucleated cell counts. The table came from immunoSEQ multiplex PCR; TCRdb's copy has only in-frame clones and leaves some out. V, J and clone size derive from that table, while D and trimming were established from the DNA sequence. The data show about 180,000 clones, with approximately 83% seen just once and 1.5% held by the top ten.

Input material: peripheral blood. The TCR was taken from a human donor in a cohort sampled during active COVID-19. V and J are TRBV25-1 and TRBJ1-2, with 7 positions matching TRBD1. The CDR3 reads CASSDLQGNYGYTF. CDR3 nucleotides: TGTGCCAGCAGTGATCTACAGGGGAACTATGGCTACACCTTC.